This T cell receptor beta chain is drawn from a study of blood T cell repertoires in COVID-19. The protocol was immunoSEQ multiplex PCR, while the TCRdb copy is restricted to in-frame clones and leaves out a portion. This sample carries 150,000 to 200,000 clones, around nine tenths of them seen once, and the ten largest clones take over 15%. V gave up 5 bases and J gave up 9 bases; unmatched junction bases: 7. The length of the CDR3 is 14 residues. Germline loops: CDR1 SGHAT, CDR2 FQDESV (reference sequence). This sequence originates from a man in his 60s with active or convalescent COVID-19. The V call is TRBV11-1, the J call TRBJ1-6, with 7 bases matching TRBD1. The sequencing input was peripheral blood. The CDR3 DNA reads as TGTGCCAGCAGCACGCGACAGGGTACTTCACCCCTCCACTTT. This translates into CASSTRQGTSPLHF.